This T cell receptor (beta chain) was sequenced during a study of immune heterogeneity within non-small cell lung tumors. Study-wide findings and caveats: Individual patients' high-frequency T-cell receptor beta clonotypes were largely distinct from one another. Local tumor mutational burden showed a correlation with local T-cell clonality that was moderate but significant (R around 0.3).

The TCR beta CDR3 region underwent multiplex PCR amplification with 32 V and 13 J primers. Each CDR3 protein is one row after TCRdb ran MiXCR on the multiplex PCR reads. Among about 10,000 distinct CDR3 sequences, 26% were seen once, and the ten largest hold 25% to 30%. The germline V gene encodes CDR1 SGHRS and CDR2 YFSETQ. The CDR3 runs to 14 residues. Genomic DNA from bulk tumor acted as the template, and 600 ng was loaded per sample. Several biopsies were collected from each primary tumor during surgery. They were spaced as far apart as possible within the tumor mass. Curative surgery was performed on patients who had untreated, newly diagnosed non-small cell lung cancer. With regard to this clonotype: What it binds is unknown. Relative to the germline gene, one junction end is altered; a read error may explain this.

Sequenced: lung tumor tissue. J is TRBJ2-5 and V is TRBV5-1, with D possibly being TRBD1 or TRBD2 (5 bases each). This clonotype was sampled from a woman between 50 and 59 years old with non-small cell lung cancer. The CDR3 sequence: CASSLGGFWETHYF. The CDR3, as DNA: TGCGCCAGCAGCTTGGGGGGGTTTTGGGAGACCCATTACTTC. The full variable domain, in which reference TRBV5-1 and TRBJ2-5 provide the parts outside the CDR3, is KAGVTQTPRYLIKTRGQQVTLSCSPISGHRSVSWYQQTPGQGLQFLFEYFSETQRNKGNFPGRFSGRQFSNSRSEMNVSTLELGDSALYLCASSLGGFWETHYFGPGTRLLVL.